A single sample is the source of the 12 T cell receptor beta chains below, sequenced in a study of cytotoxic CD8 clonotypes in ibrutinib-treated CLL. Some clones are missing from TCRdb's copy, which holds only in-frame ones; the method was immunoSEQ multiplex PCR. Altogether 200,000 or so clones are present, more than 70% being singletons, with the ten largest covering about an eighth. Material: PBMCs, obtained after 12 months of ibrutinib treatment. These receptors came from a human donor with chronic lymphocytic leukemia.

The V and J genes are TRBV9 and TRBJ2-1; 10 bases align to TRBD1. This CDR3 region has 17 residues. Unmatched junction bases numbered 11, after V lost 2 bases and J lost 6 bases. Germline CDR1 SGDLS, CDR2 YYNGEE. CDR3 sequence: CASSVQPRQGAANEQFF. The CDR3 DNA sequence: TGTGCCAGCAGCGTCCAACCCAGACAGGGGGCTGCCAATGAGCAGTTCTTC.

V and J are TRBV21-1 and TRBJ1-5. TRBV21-1 is assigned pseudogene status. This CDR3 is 16 amino acids long. CDR3 amino acids: CASGGATGLSNQPQHF. In DNA form, the CDR3 reads TGTGCCAGCGGGGGGGCGACAGGGTTGAGCAATCAGCCCCAGCATTTT.

The J gene is TRBJ1-3, the V gene TRBV6-1; D uncertain. The ends were cut back, 2 bases at V and 3 bases at J, with 8 bases in the middle. The CDR3 runs to 14 residues. Germline V lookup: CDR1 MNHNS, CDR2 SASEGT. The CDR3 region is CASSESWVGNTIYF. CDR3 in DNA: TGTGCCAGCAGTGAATCTTGGGTTGGAAACACCATATATTTT.

The chain joins TRBV6-5 to TRBJ2-7; 7 bases fit TRBD1. The germline CDR1 and CDR2 sequences are MNHEY and SVGAGI. J lost 1 base, V lost 5 bases, and 5 bases had no gene match. CDR3 length: 14 residues. The CDR3 DNA reads as TGTGCCAGCAGTGAACAGGGGTCTTCCTACGAGCAGTACTTC. Translation gives CASSEQGSSYEQYF.

J is TRBJ2-7 and V is TRBV28; no clear D. V shed 3 bases and J shed 3 bases, with 12 bases lying between them. Germline CDR1 reads MDHEN; CDR2 reads SYDVKM. The CDR3 consists of 14 residues. Written as DNA, the CDR3 is TGTGCCAGCAGTTTTTCGGGTCTAAACTACGAGCAGTACTTC. It is translated as CASSFSGLNYEQYF.

The chain employs TRBV6-1 and TRBJ2-7; 9 bases align to TRBD1. The CDR3 is 14 residues long. Germline-derived CDR1 and CDR2 are MNHNS and SASEGT. With 6 bases clipped from V and 4 bases from J, the junction kept 7 bases outside the gene matches. CDR3 nucleotide sequence: TGTGCCAGCAGACCCACAGGGGGCGCATACGAGCAGTACTTC. Encoded protein: CASRPTGGAYEQYF.

This clone was recorded at least ten times. The CDR3 is CASGVMGATDTQYF. The CDR3 DNA is TGCGCCAGCGGCGTGATGGGGGCCACAGATACGCAGTATTTT. This chain connects TRBV5-1 to TRBJ2-3; D might be TRBD1 (6 bases). V shed 7 bases and J shed 2 bases, with 14 bases lying between them. Germline V gene data show CDR1 as SGHRS and CDR2 as YFSETQ. This CDR3 contains 14 residues.

The J gene is TRBJ1-3, the V gene TRBV18, with D unresolved. The CDR3 sequence is 16 residues long. Trimming took 1 base from V and 0 from J, leaving 10 bases between them. Germline CDR1 reads KGHSH; CDR2 reads LQKENI. The CDR3 here is CASSPRQELSGNTIYF. The CDR3 DNA follows: TGTGCCAGCTCACCACGTCAGGAGCTCTCTGGAAACACCATATATTTT.

The gene calls are TRBV7-6 and TRBJ1-1; no clear D. Trimming removed 5 bases at V and 7 bases at J, with 14 bases between. The CDR3 has 13 amino acids. CDR1 is SGHVS and CDR2 is FNYEAQ in the germline V gene. The chain's CDR3 is CASSRGMNGEAFF. The DNA for the CDR3 is TGTGCCAGCAGCCGCGGGATGAACGGTGAAGCTTTCTTT.

This chain links TRBV7-9 with TRBJ2-7, with D possibly matching TRBD2 (5 bases). CDR3 size: 12 residues. V was clipped by 7 bases and J by 7 bases, with 14 bases between them. CDR1 is SEHNR and CDR2 is FQNEAQ in the germline V gene (reference sequence). The CDR3 DNA follows: TGTGCCAGCATCAATTGGCCGGGGGAGCAGTACTTC. Amino acid sequence: CASINWPGEQYF.

The rearrangement links TRBV9 to TRBJ1-2; D is possibly TRBD1 (5 bases). The CDR3 is 14 amino acids. The germline V gene encodes CDR1 SGDLS and CDR2 YYNGEE. Trimming left V 0 bases short and J 6 bases short, with 12 bases between. This CDR3 is CASSVAQVEDGYTF. The CDR3 DNA follows: TGTGCCAGCAGCGTAGCACAGGTAGAGGATGGCTACACCTTC.

Points on this clone: The same CDR3 arises from other DNA sequences in this sample as well. This chain connects TRBV9 to TRBJ1-6, with 7 bases that match TRBD1. V lost 0 bases and J lost 8; bases outside the gene matches: 8. This CDR3 spans 16 amino acids. Germline-derived CDR1 and CDR2 are SGDLS and YYNGEE. CDR3 amino acids: CASSVASDRADSPLHF. For the CDR3, the DNA is TGTGCCAGCAGCGTAGCGTCCGACAGGGCTGATTCACCCCTCCACTTT.